This passage covers 10 T cell receptor beta chains from one sample sequenced in a study of blood T cells in healthy people across ages. A second 7 to 11 cycle PCR used barcoded and J-beta primers. TCRdb ran MiXCR on the 5' RACE reads and lists one entry per CDR3 protein. The repertoire holds about 1.7 million distinct CDR3 sequences, roughly 28% seen once, with roughly 8.2% in the top ten. Specimen: blood. Receptors originate from a woman between 25 and 40 years old in good health.

This chain links TRBV9 with TRBJ2-2, with 9 bases aligning to TRBD1. Germline CDR1 reads SGDLS; CDR2 reads YYNGEE. This CDR3 contains 15 residues. V lost 7 bases and J lost 1; bases outside the gene matches: 5. This CDR3 is CASQWGQGNTGELFF. CDR3 coding DNA: TGTGCCAGCCAGTGGGGACAGGGGAACACCGGGGAGCTGTTTTTT.

J is TRBJ1-1 and V is TRBV25-1; unclear D gene. Germline V lookup: CDR1 MGHDK, CDR2 SYGVNS. The CDR3 totals 17 residues. With 1 base removed from V and 2 bases from J, the gap between germline ends came to 17 bases. CDR3 sequence: CASSESLTRDSNTEAFF. In nucleotides, the CDR3 is TGTGCCAGCAGTGAATCCCTCACGAGGGATTCCAACACTGAAGCTTTCTTT.

As for this clonotype: The junction differs from germline at one of its ends, possibly a read error. V and J are TRBV11-2 and TRBJ2-7, with 7 bases matching TRBD1. Germline CDR1 reads SGHAT; CDR2 reads FQNNGV. CDR3 size: 14 residues. The CDR3 coding sequence is TGTGCCGGCAGCTTGGACAGGCGCCCCTACGAGCAGTACTTC. Amino acids: CAGSLDRRPYEQYF.

The chain couples TRBV7-9 to TRBJ2-1, with D uncertain. V was cut by 5 bases and J by 4 bases, with 9 bases left in between. This CDR3 contains 13 residues. Germline V gene lookup returns CDR1 SEHNR and CDR2 FQNEAQ (reference sequence). CDR3 region: CASSVLLYNEQFF. CDR3 coding DNA: TGTGCCAGCAGCGTATTGCTTTACAATGAGCAGTTCTTC.

The CDR3 loop is CASSPRTGEPYEQYF. The CDR3 DNA sequence: TGTGCCAGCTCACCACGGACAGGGGAGCCCTACGAGCAGTACTTC. This rearrangement joins TRBV18 to TRBJ2-7; 9 bases align to TRBD1. V lost 1 base and J lost 2; bases outside the gene matches: 3. The CDR3 runs 15 residues. Germline V gene sequence: CDR1 KGHSH, CDR2 LQKENI.

A note on this clonotype: Relative to the germline gene, one junction end is altered; a read error may explain this. The chain couples TRBV7-6 to TRBJ1-5; possibly TRBD1 for D (5 bases). This CDR3 comprises 15 residues. Germline CDR1 and CDR2: SGHVS and FNYEAQ. CDR3 region: CASSLEGSGNQLQHF. The CDR3 DNA reads TGTGCCAGCAGCTTAGAGGGGTCAGGCAATCAGCTCCAGCATTTT.

J is TRBJ1-2 and V is TRBV6-6; 7 positions match TRBD1. Germline V lookup: CDR1 MNHNY, CDR2 SVGAGI (reference sequence). This CDR3 has 13 amino acids. V was pared by 8 bases and J by 7 bases, with 10 bases of the junction left unmatched. The CDR3 DNA is TGTGCCAGCGCCCCTGTAGGGGGCGTTGGCTACACCTTC. This translates into CASAPVGGVGYTF.

The chain links TRBV24-1 to TRBJ2-1; 11 nucleotides match TRBD1. Germline CDR1 reads KGHDR; CDR2 reads SFDVKD. The CDR3 loop spans 17 amino acids. V was pared by 4 bases and J by 4 bases, with 8 bases of the junction left unmatched. In DNA form, the CDR3 reads TGTGCCACCAGTGAACCCGGGACAGGGGGTGTATACAATGAGCAGTTCTTC. Its protein product is CATSEPGTGGVYNEQFF.

In this sample, this clonotype turned up a few times. The genes are TRBV12-3 or TRBV12-4 and TRBJ1-2; D gene uncertain. The CDR3 has 11 amino acids. Between the trimmed V and J ends, which lost 5 bases and 8 bases, there was a span of 9 bases. In DNA form, the CDR3 reads TGTGCCAGCAGTCTGACTACGGGCTACACCTTC. Its protein is CASSLTTGYTF.

The chain has TRBV7-2 and TRBJ2-3, with D perhaps TRBD1 or TRBD2 (5 bases each). Deletions cut 4 bases from V and 2 bases from J, with 16 bases between. Germline CDR1 reads SGHTA; CDR2 reads FQGNSA. This CDR3 has 16 amino acids. The CDR3 here is CASSSGTALNTDTQYF. The CDR3 DNA follows: TGTGCCAGCAGCTCCGGGACCGCCTTGAACACAGATACGCAGTATTTT.